This T cell receptor (beta chain) derives from a study of metastatic and nonmetastatic thyroid tumors (TCRdb year 2020). For context, the study as a whole: Repertoires were compared across peripheral blood and tumor or nodule tissue samples from malignant and benign thyroid patients. Results the study describes overall, beyond this receptor: In both blood and tumor samples, TCR beta diversity was reported to be significantly higher in malignant tumors than in benign nodules.

V loses 6 bases of germline sequence and J loses 5 bases, and the interval between the two ends is 13 bases. The CDR3 spans 12 residues, from the cysteine through the phenylalanine. The CDR3 DNA has 36 bases and is translated from base 1. The germline V gene (reference sequence) yields DFQATT for CDR1 and SNEGSKA for CDR2. Preparation of the library involved PCR. Sequencing was performed on an Illumina HiSeq 4000. The TCR beta-chain CDR3 region of each patient was profiled by high-throughput sequencing. On the study's bioinformatics: A classifier to discriminate distant-metastatic papillary thyroid cancer patients was built from CDR3 differences across clinicopathological groups. To measure repertoire diversity the researchers used the Shannon index, while the Morisita-Horn index served to gauge how similar the tumor and blood repertoires were. TCRdb itself trimmed the public reads at Q25 with fastp, ran MiXCR and retained productive beta chains. In this record, the V and J calls reflect TCRdb's handling and not the investigators' own analysis. The sample records approximately 16,000 clones, about 35% of which are singletons. The ten largest clones represent less than 9.5% of the sample.

No patient had received any treatment before thyroid surgery. Using T-cell receptor beta sequencing, the study looked back at clinical samples from patients collected from about 2011 to 2019. This clone was counted once. No cognate antigen has been identified for it. One base away there is no much larger clone; base qualities are not given. One read yields weak evidence. This TCR came from a female donor with papillary thyroid cancer or a benign thyroid nodule (not recorded which). Some clones in this sample may be carry-over from other donors' samples. The chain employs TRBV20-1 and TRBJ1-1; no D gene can be assigned with confidence. The sequenced material came from tumor tissue. Read as DNA, the sequence is TGCAGTGCCCAGTCGGTTAGGACTGAAGCTTTCTTT. It specifies CSAQSVRTEAFF.